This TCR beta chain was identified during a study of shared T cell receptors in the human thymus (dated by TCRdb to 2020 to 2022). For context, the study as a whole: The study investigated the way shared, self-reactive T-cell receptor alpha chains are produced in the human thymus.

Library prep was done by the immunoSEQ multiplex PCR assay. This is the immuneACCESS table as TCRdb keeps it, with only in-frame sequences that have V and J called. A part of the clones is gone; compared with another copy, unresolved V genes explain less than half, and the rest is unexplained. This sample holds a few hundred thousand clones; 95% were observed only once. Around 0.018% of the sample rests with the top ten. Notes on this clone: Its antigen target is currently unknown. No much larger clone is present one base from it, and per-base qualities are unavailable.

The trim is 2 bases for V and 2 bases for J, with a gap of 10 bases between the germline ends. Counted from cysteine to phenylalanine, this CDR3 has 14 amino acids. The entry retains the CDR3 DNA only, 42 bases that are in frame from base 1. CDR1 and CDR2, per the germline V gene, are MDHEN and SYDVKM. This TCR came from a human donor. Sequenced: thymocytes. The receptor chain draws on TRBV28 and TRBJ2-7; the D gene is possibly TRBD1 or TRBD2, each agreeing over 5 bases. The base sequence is TGTGCCAGCAGTTTAGCAGGGAGACCCTACGAGCAGTACTTC. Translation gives CASSLAGRPYEQYF.